In this sample, the clone carrying this T cell receptor beta chain turned up many times. The antigen is undetermined. Germline V lookup: CDR1 SQVTM, CDR2 ANQGSEA. CDR3 length: 13 residues. V lost 7 bases and J lost 0, with 12 bases in between. This sample is drawn from a study of CD8 T cells in ankylosing spondylitis. Study conclusions and caveats: Reported data indicate significant enrichment of disease-linked clones within matched ankylosing spondylitis synovial fluid. In peripheral blood, disease-linked CD8+ clones occurred at relatively low frequencies. One TCR beta motif, made up of about 8 highly homologous variants, appeared characteristic of ankylosing spondylitis blood.

Generation of TCR beta libraries employed quantitative 5'-RACE incorporating molecular barcodes. TCRdb analysed the 5' RACE reads with MiXCR anew, one entry per CDR3 protein. This table holds about 220,000 distinct CDR3 sequences, 20% to 30% found once. This sequence was found in a male donor with ankylosing spondylitis or in good health (not recorded which). The sample consisted of blood, either unsorted or a sorted T cell fraction (not recorded which). The chain has TRBV29-1 and TRBJ1-1, with D possibly being TRBD1 (5 bases). CDR3 protein: CSAERGMNTEAFF. In DNA, the CDR3 is TGCAGCGCCGAGAGGGGAATGAACACTGAAGCTTTCTTT.